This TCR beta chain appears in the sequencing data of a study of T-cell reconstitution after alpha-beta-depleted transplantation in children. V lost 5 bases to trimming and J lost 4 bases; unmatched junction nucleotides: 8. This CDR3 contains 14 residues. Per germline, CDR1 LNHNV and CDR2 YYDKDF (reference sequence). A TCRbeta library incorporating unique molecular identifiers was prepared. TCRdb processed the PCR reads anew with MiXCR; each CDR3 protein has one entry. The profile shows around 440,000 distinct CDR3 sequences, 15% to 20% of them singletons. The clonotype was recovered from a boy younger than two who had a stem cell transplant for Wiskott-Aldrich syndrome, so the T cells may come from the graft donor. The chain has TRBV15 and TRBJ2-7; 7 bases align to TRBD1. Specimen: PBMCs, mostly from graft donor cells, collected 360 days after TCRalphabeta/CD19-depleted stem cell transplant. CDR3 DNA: TGTGCCACCAGCGCAAGACAGGGTCATTACGAGCAGTACTTC. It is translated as CATSARQGHYEQYF.